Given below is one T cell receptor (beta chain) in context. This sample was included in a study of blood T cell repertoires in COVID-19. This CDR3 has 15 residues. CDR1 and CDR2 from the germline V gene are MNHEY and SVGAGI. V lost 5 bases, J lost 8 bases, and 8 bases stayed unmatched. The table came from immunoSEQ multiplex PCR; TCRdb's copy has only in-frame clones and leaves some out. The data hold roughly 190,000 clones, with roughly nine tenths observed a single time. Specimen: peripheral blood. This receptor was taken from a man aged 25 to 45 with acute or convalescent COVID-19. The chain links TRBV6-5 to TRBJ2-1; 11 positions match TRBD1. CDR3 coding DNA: TGTGCCAGCAGTAACCGGGACAGGGGGTCCCATGAGCAGTTCTTC. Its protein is CASSNRDRGSHEQFF.